The next 21 T cell receptor beta chains were all read from a single sample in a study of human T cells and chemical hapten exposure. Time point noted: patch test 3, about 24 weeks after DPC sensitization. As to treatment: therapeutic diphenylcyclopropenone sensitization with weekly scalp DPC. TCRdb itself ran the RACE reads through MiXCR, one entry per CDR3 protein. The sample consists of about 160,000 distinct CDR3 sequences, 28% of them appearing once. Source: whole blood, taken in connection with sensitization to the hapten diphenylcyclopropenone (DPC). These receptors were collected from a woman aged 18-35 years with alopecia areata. Some clones in this sample may be carry-over from other donors' samples.

V usage is TRBV30 and J usage is TRBJ1-5, with TRBD1 identical over 7 bases. Germline V lookup: CDR1 GTSNPN, CDR2 SVGIG (reference sequence). This CDR3 has 14 amino acids. Trimming cost V 0 bases and J 7 bases; bases outside gene matches: 6. CDR3 in amino acids: CAWSVQQGIQPQHF. The CDR3 region has the DNA TGTGCCTGGAGTGTACAACAGGGGATCCAGCCCCAGCATTTT.

The rearrangement links TRBV6-6 to TRBJ1-5; D gene ambiguous. V lost 6 bases, J lost 4 bases, and 7 bases lay in between. From germline, CDR1 is MNHNY and CDR2 SVGAGI (reference sequence). CDR3 length equals 12 residues. The CDR3, as DNA: TGTGCCAGCAGCCGGGATAATCAGCCCCAGCATTTT. Translation: CASSRDNQPQHF.

This clonotype has just a few counts. The chain combines TRBV18 with TRBJ1-4; tentative D call: TRBD1 (5 bases). This CDR3 has 14 residues. Germline V gene sequence: CDR1 KGHSH, CDR2 LQKENI. V lost 4 bases and J 5 bases, leaving 11 bases between the germline ends. CDR3 sequence: CASSRDGLNEKLFF. CDR3 coding DNA: TGTGCCAGCTCACGGGACGGCCTGAATGAAAAACTGTTTTTT.

There are many counts of this clonotype. V is TRBV5-1 and J is TRBJ2-3; D is ambiguous. Germline CDR1 reads SGHRS; CDR2 reads YFSETQ. CDR3 size: 12 residues. Between the trimmed V and J ends, which lost 4 bases and 5 bases, there was a span of 8 bases. The CDR3 DNA follows: TGCGCCAGCAGCCCGGAGTTAGATACGCAGTATTTT. Residues: CASSPELDTQYF.

This clonotype has just a few counts. This sequence joins TRBV7-3 and TRBJ1-1; 7 nucleotides match TRBD1. The CDR3 loop spans 13 amino acids. Looked up from germline, CDR1 is SGHTA and CDR2 is FQGTGA. After removal of 1 base from V and 7 bases from J, the junction contained 3 bases not matched to a gene. The CDR3 sequence: CASSLKRGREAFF. As DNA, the CDR3 is TGTGCCAGCAGCTTAAAGAGGGGGCGTGAAGCTTTCTTT.

This clonotype was observed a handful of times. The V gene is TRBV20-1, the J gene TRBJ1-5, with D possibly being TRBD1 (5 bases). Germline V gene sequence: CDR1 DFQATT, CDR2 SNEGSKA (reference sequence). V was shortened by 6 bases and J by 5 bases, with 11 bases between the two germline ends. This CDR3 comprises 12 residues. The CDR3, as DNA: TGCAGTGCGGACCCGGGACATCAGCCCCAGCATTTT. Translation: CSADPGHQPQHF.

The chain employs TRBV14 and TRBJ1-4; D call uncertain. The germline V gene has CDR1 SGHDN and CDR2 FVKESK. CDR3 length equals 15 residues. V was trimmed by 3 bases and J by 5 bases, leaving 13 bases between them. As DNA, the CDR3 is TGTGCCAGCAGCCACCGCCGGGTCCCAAATGAAAAACTGTTTTTT. Protein product: CASSHRRVPNEKLFF. Together with reference TRBV14 and TRBJ1-4, the CDR3 gives the full variable domain: EAGVTQFPSHSVIEKGQTVTLRCDPISGHDNLYWYRRVMGKEIKFLLHFVKESKQDESGMPNNRFLAERTGGTYSTLKVQPAELEDSGVYFCASSHRRVPNEKLFFGSGTQLSVL.

This rearrangement joins TRBV10-2 to TRBJ2-2; TRBD1 aligns across 8 bases. V was clipped by 5 bases and J by 7 bases; unmatched bases: 3. Germline CDR1 and CDR2: WSHSY and SAAADI. This CDR3 is 13 amino acids long. CDR3 region: CASSQGAGGELFF. As DNA, the CDR3 is TGCGCCAGCAGTCAGGGGGCTGGCGGGGAGCTGTTTTTT.

This clonotype has only a few counts. V and J are TRBV9 and TRBJ2-7, with TRBD2 matching over 7 bases. Germline V gene data show CDR1 as SGDLS and CDR2 as YYNGEE. The J segment lost 5 bases and the V segment lost 0 bases, leaving 5 bases of the junction unmatched. The CDR3 is 14 amino acids. The CDR3 DNA follows: TGTGCCAGCAGCGTAGAACCAGCGGGAAACGAGCAGTACTTC. Its protein product is CASSVEPAGNEQYF.

In this sample, this clonotype turned up a few times. The chain is built from TRBV11-3 and TRBJ2-3; D unresolved. Trimming removed 4 bases at V and 0 bases at J, with 14 bases between. Germline CDR1 reads SGHNT; CDR2 reads YENEEA. The CDR3 sequence is 16 residues long. DNA for the CDR3: TGTGCCAGCAGCTCCCAGGACGGCCGAAGCACAGATACGCAGTATTTT. Residues: CASSSQDGRSTDTQYF.

The gene calls are TRBV6-2 or TRBV6-3 and TRBJ1-5; D is unresolved. The CDR3 contains 14 residues. V gave up 5 bases and J gave up 3 bases, with 11 bases separating them. Germline CDR1 reads MNHEY; CDR2 reads SVGEGT. The CDR3 loop is CASSAGYSNQPQHF. DNA for the CDR3: TGTGCCAGCAGTGCGGGATACTCCAATCAGCCCCAGCATTTT.

This clonotype appeared a few times. The chain recombines TRBV27 with TRBJ1-5, with unresolved D. The V end lost 3 bases, the J end lost 6 bases, and 9 bases lay between the germline ends. This CDR3 region has 13 residues. CDR1 MNHEY and CDR2 SMNVEV come from the germline V gene (reference sequence). The CDR3 sequence: CASSFQSSQPQHF. CDR3 nucleotide sequence: TGTGCCAGCAGTTTCCAGAGTAGTCAGCCCCAGCATTTT.

This rearrangement joins TRBV29-1 to TRBJ1-3, with 8 nucleotides matching TRBD1. The CDR3 has 15 residues. CDR1 SQVTM and CDR2 ANQGSEA come from the germline V gene. J lost 2 bases, V lost 6 bases, and 9 bases had no gene match. CDR3 loop: CSVAYRGTTGNTIYF. The DNA of the CDR3 is TGCAGCGTCGCCTACAGGGGGACTACTGGAAACACCATATATTTT.

This clonotype has a count of ten or more. The chain combines TRBV10-3 with TRBJ1-5; D is perhaps TRBD1 (5 bases). CDR1 and CDR2 (germline): ENHRY, SYGVKD. The CDR3 has 15 residues. V was cut by 3 bases and J by 11 bases, with 20 bases left in between. CDR3 protein: CAISDHRLAALAQHF. The CDR3 nucleotides are TGTGCCATCAGTGATCACAGGTTAGCCGCCCTGGCCCAGCATTTT.

Many counts were recorded for this clonotype. The V gene is TRBV21-1, the J gene TRBJ1-5; no check of the table's D call, TRBD1, against the DNA was made. TRBV21-1 is annotated as a pseudogene. The CDR3 runs 16 residues. CDR3 nucleotide sequence: TGTGCCAGGAAGACAGGGGTTTACCGGGCCAATCAGCCCCAGCATTTT. Its protein product is CARKTGVYRANQPQHF.

This clonotype was recorded a few times. The chain has TRBV27 and TRBJ2-4; 7 bases fit TRBD1. V was pared by 3 bases and J by 1 base, with 0 bases of the junction left unmatched. CDR1 and CDR2 from the germline V gene are MNHEY and SMNVEV (reference sequence). The CDR3 has 14 amino acids. The CDR3 DNA follows: TGTGCCAGCAGTTTGGACAGGGCCAAAAACATTCAGTACTTC. Its translation: CASSLDRAKNIQYF.

The sample holds many counts of this clonotype. V and J are TRBV7-2 and TRBJ2-5, with D maybe TRBD2 (6 bases). Trimming cost V 5 bases and J 5 bases, with 12 bases left between them. Germline V CDR1 and CDR2: SGHTA, FQGNSA. The CDR3 is 13 amino acids. The CDR3 spells CASSTGTAETQYF. CDR3 DNA: TGTGCCAGCAGCACCGGGACTGCGGAGACCCAGTACTTC.

The chain carries TRBV10-3 and TRBJ2-3, with D uncertain. Per the germline V gene, CDR1 is ENHRY and CDR2 is SYGVKD. V was pared by 2 bases and J by 0 bases, with 6 bases between. This CDR3 region has 14 residues. DNA for the CDR3: TGTGCCATCAGTGAGGGGGATAGCACAGATACGCAGTATTTT. Translated, it gives CAISEGDSTDTQYF.

Only one count was recorded for this clonotype. J is TRBJ1-6 and V is TRBV9; 9 bases are shared with TRBD1. V lost 3 bases, J lost 5 bases, and 9 bases stayed unmatched. This CDR3 region has 17 residues. CDR1 is SGDLS, CDR2 YYNGEE, per germline. CDR3 sequence: CASSARDRAINNSPLHF. Written as DNA, the CDR3 is TGTGCCAGCAGCGCCCGGGACAGGGCGATTAATAATTCACCCCTCCACTTT.

This clonotype was seen many times. The gene calls are TRBV20-1 and TRBJ2-7; 8 nucleotides align to TRBD2. J was trimmed by 9 bases and V by 1 base; bases with no gene match: 17. This CDR3 contains 16 residues. Germline V CDR1 and CDR2: DFQATT, SNEGSKA (reference sequence). DNA of the CDR3: TGCAGTGCTAGAGGAGTTATAGCGGGGAGCCCCGACTGGCAGTACTTC. Protein sequence: CSARGVIAGSPDWQYF.

This clonotype was observed a handful of times. This chain uses TRBV12-3 or TRBV12-4 with TRBJ2-7; 13 positions agree with TRBD2. V was pared by 5 bases and J by 8 bases, with 6 bases of the junction left unmatched. The CDR3 contains 14 residues. The CDR3, as DNA: TGTGCCAGCAGTCCACTAGCGGGAGGGGGGCAGCAGTACTTC. The encoded protein is CASSPLAGGGQQYF.